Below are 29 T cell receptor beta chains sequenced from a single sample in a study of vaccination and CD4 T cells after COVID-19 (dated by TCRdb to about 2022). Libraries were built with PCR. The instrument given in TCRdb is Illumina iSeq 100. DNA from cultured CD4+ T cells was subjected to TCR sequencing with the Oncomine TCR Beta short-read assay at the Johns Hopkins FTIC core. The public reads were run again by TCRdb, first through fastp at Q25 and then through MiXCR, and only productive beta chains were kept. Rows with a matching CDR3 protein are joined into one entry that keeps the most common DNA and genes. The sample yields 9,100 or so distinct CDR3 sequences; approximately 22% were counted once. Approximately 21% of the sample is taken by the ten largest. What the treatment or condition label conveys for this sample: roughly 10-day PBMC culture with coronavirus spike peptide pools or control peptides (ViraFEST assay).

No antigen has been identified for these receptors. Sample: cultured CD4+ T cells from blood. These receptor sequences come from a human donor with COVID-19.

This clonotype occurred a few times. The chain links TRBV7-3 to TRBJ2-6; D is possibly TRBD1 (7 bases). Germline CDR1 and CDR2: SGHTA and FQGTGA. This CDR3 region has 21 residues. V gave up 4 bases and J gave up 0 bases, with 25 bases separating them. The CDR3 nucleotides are TGTGCCAGCAGCTCTAACCGCCCATGGTCAGGGGGGAGCTCTGGGGCCAACGTCCTGACTTTC. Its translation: CASSSNRPWSGGSSGANVLTF.

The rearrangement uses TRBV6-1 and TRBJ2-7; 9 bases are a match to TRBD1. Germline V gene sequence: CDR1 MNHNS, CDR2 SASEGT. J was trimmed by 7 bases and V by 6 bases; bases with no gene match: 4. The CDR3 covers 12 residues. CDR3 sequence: CASRQGAGEQYF. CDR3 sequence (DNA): TGTGCCAGCAGACAGGGGGCTGGGGAGCAGTACTTC.

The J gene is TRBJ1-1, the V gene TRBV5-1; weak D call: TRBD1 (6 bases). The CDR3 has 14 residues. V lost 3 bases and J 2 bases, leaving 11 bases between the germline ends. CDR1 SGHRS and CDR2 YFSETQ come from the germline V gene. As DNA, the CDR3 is TGCGCCAGCAGCTCCGGACAGATAAACACTGAAGCTTTCTTT. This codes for CASSSGQINTEAFF.

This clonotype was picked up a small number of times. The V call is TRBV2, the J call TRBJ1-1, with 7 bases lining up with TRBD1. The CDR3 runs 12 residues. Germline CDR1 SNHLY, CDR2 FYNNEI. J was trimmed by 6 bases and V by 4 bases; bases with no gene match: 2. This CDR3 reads CASSGQGSEAFF. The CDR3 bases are TGTGCCAGCAGTGGACAGGGTTCTGAAGCTTTCTTT.

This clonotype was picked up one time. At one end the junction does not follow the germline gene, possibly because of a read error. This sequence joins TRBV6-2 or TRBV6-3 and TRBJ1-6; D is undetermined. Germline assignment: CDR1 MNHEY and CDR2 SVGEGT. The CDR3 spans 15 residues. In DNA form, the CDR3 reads TGTGCCAGCAGTTCCTTCCGGGTTGATAATACACCCCTCCACTTT. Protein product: CASSSFRVDNTPLHF.

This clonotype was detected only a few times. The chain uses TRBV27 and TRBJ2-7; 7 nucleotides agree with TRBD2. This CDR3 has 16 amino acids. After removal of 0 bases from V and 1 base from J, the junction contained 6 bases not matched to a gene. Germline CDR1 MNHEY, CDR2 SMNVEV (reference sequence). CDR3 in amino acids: CASSLSSGGPSYEQYF. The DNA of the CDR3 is TGTGCCAGCAGTTTATCGTCGGGGGGACCGTCCTACGAGCAGTACTTC.

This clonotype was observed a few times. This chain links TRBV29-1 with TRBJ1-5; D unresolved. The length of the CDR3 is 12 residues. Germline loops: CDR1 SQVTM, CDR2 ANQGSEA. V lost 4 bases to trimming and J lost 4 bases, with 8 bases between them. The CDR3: CSVGGRNQPQHF. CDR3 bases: TGCAGCGTTGGCGGGCGGAATCAGCCCCAGCATTTT.

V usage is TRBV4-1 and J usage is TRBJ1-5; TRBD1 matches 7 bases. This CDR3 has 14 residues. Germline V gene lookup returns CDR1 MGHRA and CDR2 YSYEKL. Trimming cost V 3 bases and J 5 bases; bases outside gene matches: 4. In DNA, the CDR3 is TGCGCCAGCAGCCAGGGACAGACATATCAGCCCCAGCATTTT. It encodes CASSQGQTYQPQHF.

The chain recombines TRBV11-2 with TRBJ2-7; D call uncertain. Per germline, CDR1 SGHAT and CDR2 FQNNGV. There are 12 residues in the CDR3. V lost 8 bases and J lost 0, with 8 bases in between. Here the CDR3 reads CASGRISYEQYF. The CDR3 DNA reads TGTGCCAGCGGTAGGATCTCCTACGAGCAGTACTTC. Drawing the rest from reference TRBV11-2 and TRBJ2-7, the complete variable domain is EAGVAQSPRYKIIEKRQSVAFWCNPISGHATLYWYQQILGQGPKLLIQFQNNGVVDDSQLPKDRFSAERLKGVDSTLKIQPAKLEDSAVYLCASGRISYEQYFGPGTRLTVT.

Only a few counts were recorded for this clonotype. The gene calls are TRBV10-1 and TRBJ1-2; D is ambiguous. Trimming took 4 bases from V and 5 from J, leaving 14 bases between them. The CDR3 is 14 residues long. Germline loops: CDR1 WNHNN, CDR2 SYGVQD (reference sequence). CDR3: CASSGADRSYGYTF. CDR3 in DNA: TGCGCCAGCAGTGGTGCCGACCGATCGTATGGCTACACCTTC.

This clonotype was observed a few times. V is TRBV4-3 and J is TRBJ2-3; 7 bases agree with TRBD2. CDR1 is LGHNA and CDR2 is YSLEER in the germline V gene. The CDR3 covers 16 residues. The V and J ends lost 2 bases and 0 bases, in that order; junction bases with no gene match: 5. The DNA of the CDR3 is TGCGCCAGCAGCCAATCTACTAGCGTTAGCACAGATACGCAGTATTTT. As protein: CASSQSTSVSTDTQYF.

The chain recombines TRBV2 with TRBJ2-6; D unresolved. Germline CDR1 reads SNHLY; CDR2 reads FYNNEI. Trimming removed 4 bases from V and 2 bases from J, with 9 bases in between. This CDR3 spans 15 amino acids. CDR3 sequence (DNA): TGTGCCAGCAGTGGGGTGACAACTGGGGCCAACGTCCTGACTTTC. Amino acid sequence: CASSGVTTGANVLTF. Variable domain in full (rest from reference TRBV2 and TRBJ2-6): EPEVTQTPSHQVTQMGQEVILRCVPISNHLYFYWYRQILGQKVEFLVSFYNNEISEKSEIFDDQFSVERPDGSNFTLKIRSTKLEDSAMYFCASSGVTTGANVLTFGAGSRLTVL.

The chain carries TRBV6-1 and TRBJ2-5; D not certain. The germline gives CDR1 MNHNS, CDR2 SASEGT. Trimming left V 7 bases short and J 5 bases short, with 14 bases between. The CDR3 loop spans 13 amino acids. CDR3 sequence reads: CASNTAPAETQYF. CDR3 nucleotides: TGTGCCAGCAATACAGCCCCAGCGGAGACCCAGTACTTC.

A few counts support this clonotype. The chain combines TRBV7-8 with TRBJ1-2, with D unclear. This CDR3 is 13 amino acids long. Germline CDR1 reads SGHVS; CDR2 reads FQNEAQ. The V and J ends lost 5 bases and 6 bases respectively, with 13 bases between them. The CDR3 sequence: CASSPGVRNGYTF. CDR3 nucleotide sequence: TGTGCCAGCAGCCCTGGGGTGAGGAATGGCTACACCTTC.

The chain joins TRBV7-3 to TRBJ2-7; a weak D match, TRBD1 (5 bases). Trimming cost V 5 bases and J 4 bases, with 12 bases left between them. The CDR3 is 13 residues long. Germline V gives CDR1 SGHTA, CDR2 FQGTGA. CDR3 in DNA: TGTGCCAGCAGCCTCGACAGACAATACGAGCAGTACTTC. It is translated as CASSLDRQYEQYF.

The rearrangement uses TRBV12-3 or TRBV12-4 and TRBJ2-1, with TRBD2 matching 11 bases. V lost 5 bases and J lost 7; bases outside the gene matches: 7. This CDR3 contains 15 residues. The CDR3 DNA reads TGTGCCAGCAGTCCCCCGTTAGCGGGGGGGAATGAGCAGTTCTTC. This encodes CASSPPLAGGNEQFF.

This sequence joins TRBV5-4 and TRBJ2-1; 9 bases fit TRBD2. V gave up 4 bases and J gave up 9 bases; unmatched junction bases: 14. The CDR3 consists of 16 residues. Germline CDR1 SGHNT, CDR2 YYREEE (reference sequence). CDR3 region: CASSPAPGTSLGEQFF. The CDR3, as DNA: TGTGCCAGCAGCCCTGCCCCCGGGACTAGCCTCGGTGAGCAGTTCTTC.

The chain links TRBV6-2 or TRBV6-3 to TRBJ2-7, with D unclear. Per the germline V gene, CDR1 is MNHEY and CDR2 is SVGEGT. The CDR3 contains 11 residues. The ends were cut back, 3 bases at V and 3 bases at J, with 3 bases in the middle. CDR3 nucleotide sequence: TGTGCCAGCAGTTATAACTACGAGCAGTACTTC. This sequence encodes CASSYNYEQYF.

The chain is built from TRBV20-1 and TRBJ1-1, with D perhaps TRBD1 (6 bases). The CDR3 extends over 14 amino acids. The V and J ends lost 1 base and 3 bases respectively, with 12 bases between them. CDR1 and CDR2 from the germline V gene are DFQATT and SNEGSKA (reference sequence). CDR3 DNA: TGCAGTGCTAGAGGCACAGGGTGGGACACTGAAGCTTTCTTT. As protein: CSARGTGWDTEAFF.

The CDR3 spells CASTTARPGSSSNQPQHF. The CDR3, as DNA: TGTGCCAGCACCACCGCCAGACCGGGTTCGTCGAGCAATCAGCCCCAGCATTTT. This chain joins TRBV6-1 and TRBJ1-5; D unresolved. Germline lookup yields CDR1 MNHNS and CDR2 SASEGT. The V gene lost 7 bases and the J gene lost 1 base, with 23 bases spanning the gap. The CDR3 extends over 18 amino acids.

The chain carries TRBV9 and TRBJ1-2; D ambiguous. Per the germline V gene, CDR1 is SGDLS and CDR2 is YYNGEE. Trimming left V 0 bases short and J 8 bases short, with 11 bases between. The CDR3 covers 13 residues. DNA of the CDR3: TGTGCCAGCAGCGTAGTCCCTATGTGGGGCTACACCTTC. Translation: CASSVVPMWGYTF.

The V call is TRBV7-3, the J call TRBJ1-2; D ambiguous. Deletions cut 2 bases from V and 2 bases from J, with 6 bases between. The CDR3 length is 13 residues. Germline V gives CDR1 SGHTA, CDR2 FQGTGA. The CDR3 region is CASSLQGNYGYTF. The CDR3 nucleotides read TGTGCCAGCAGCTTACAAGGGAACTATGGCTACACCTTC.

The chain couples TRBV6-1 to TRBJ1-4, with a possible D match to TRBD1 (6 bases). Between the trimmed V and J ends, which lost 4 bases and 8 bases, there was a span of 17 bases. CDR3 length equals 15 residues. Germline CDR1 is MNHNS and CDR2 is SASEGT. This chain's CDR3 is CASSVEQGKIEKLFF. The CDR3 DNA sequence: TGTGCCAGCAGTGTGGAGCAGGGGAAAATCGAAAAACTGTTTTTT.

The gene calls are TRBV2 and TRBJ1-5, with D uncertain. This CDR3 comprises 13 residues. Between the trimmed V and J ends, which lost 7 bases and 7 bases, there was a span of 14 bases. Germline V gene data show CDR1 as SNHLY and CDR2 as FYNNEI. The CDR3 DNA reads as TGTGCCAGCATTCGGGAGAACGGGCAGCCCCAGCATTTT. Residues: CASIRENGQPQHF.

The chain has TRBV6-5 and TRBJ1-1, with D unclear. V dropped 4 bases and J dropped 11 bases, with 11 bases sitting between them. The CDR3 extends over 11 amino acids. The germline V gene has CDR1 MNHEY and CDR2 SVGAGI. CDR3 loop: CASSFPREAFF. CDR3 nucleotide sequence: TGTGCCAGCAGTTTTCCCCGGGAGGCTTTCTTT.

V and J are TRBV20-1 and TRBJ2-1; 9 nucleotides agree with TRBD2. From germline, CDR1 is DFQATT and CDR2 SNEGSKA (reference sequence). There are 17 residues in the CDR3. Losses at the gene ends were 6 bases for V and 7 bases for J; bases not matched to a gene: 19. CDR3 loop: CSAPREAGGVQKNEQFF. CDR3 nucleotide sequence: TGCAGTGCCCCGAGGGAGGCGGGGGGGGTTCAGAAGAATGAGCAGTTCTTC.

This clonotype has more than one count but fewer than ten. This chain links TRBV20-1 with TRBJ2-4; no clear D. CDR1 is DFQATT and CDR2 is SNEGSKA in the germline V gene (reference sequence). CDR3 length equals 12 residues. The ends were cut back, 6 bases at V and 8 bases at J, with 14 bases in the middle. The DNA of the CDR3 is TGCAGTGCCGCGGACCCCATAGACATTCAGTACTTC. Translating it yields CSAADPIDIQYF.

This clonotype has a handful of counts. CDR3: CASSSLPLRVSGYTF. The DNA of the CDR3 is TGTGCCAGCTCCAGTCTCCCCCTCCGAGTGAGCGGCTACACCTTC. This chain uses TRBV27 with TRBJ1-2; D remains unclear. Germline V gives CDR1 MNHEY, CDR2 SMNVEV (reference sequence). The CDR3 runs to 15 residues. V lost 8 bases and J lost 8, with 24 bases in between.

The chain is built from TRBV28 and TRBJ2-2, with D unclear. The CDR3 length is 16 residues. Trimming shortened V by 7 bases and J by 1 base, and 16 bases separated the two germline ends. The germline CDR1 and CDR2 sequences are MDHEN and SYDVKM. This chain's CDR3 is CASTETSRWNTGELFF. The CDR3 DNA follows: TGTGCCAGCACCGAGACGTCCAGGTGGAACACCGGGGAGCTGTTTTTT.